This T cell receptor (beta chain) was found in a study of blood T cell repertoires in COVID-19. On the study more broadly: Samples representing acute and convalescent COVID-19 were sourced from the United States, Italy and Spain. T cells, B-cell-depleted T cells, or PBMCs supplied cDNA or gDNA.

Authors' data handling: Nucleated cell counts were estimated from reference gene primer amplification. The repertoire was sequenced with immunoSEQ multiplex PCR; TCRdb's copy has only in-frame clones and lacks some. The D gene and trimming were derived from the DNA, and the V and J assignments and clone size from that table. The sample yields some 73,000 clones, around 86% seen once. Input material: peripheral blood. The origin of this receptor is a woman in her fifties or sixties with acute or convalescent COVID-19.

The CDR3 here is CASSPSGGARFF. As DNA, the CDR3 is TGTGCCAGCAGCCCTAGCGGGGGGGCCAGGTTCTTC. The chain recombines TRBV5-6 with TRBJ2-1; 12 positions match TRBD2. The germline gives CDR1 SGHDT, CDR2 YYEEEE. The ends lost 4 bases at V and 15 bases at J; junction bases unmatched: 5. The CDR3 is made up of 12 amino acids.